The entry below describes one T cell receptor (beta chain). What it binds is unknown. Assay used: immunoSEQ multiplex PCR; TCRdb lists only in-frame clones, some missing. Found here are some 92,000 clones, about 93% of them singletons; the top ten hold roughly 5.5%. This sample is part of a study of T cell responses to AZD1222 COVID-19 vaccine. Germline values: CDR1 SGDLS, CDR2 YYNGEE. The length of the CDR3 is 15 residues. V was shortened by 0 bases and J by 3 bases, with 10 bases between the two germline ends. Findings and caveats of the study: Only six or seven AZD1222 recipients tested seropositive at baseline.

This chain connects TRBV9 to TRBJ1-5; D not certain. This sequence was found in an adult in good health. The sequenced sample was peripheral blood, obtained on day 0 of MenACWY control vaccination. CDR3 bases: TGTGCCAGCAGCGTAGCTACGGGTCCCAATCAGCCCCAGCATTTT. This gives the protein CASSVATGPNQPQHF.